This TCR beta chain is from a study of ipilimumab plus nivolumab after autologous stem cell transplantation. Study at large: Patients received a median of roughly 5 ipilimumab and about 8 nivolumab doses. The DLBCL cohort had primary refractory and relapsed disease, with 18-month progression-free survival of around 88% and 27%.

Patients got ipilimumab 1 mg/kg beginning 14 to 28 days post-transplant. Patients received nivolumab 3 mg/kg at weeks 1, 4, 7, 10, then fortnightly to week 26. V was cut by 4 bases and J by 0 bases, with 7 bases left in between. The CDR3 contains 14 residues. Looked up from germline, CDR1 is KGHSH and CDR2 is LQKENI. TCRdb's table, derived via immunoSEQ multiplex PCR, lists solely in-frame clones and lacks some. The sample has tens of thousands of clones, nearly 85% seen once. Sample: PBMCs, taken in a trial of ipilimumab plus nivolumab as post-transplant consolidation. The V and J genes are TRBV18 and TRBJ2-1; D is unclear. The TCR comes from a male donor with diffuse large B-cell lymphoma. This chain's CDR3 is CASSQRISYNEQFF. CDR3 in DNA: TGTGCCAGCTCACAAAGGATCTCCTACAATGAGCAGTTCTTC.